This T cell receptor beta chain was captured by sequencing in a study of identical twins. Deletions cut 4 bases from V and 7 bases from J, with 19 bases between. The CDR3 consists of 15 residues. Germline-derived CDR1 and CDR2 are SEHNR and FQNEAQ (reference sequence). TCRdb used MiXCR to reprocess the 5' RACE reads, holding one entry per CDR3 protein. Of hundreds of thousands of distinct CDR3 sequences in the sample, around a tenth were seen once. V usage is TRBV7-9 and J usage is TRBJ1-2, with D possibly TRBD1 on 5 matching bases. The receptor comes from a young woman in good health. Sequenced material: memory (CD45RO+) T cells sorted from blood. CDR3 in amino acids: CASSSVAGSLFGYTF. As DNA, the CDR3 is TGTGCCAGCAGCTCGGTGGCAGGGAGTTTGTTTGGCTACACCTTC. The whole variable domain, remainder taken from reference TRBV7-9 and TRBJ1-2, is DTGVSQNPRHKITKRGQNVTFRCDPISEHNRLYWYRQTLGQGPEFLTYFQNEAQLEKSRLLSDRFSAERPKGSFSTLEIQRTEQGDSAMYLCASSSVAGSLFGYTFGSGTRLTVV.